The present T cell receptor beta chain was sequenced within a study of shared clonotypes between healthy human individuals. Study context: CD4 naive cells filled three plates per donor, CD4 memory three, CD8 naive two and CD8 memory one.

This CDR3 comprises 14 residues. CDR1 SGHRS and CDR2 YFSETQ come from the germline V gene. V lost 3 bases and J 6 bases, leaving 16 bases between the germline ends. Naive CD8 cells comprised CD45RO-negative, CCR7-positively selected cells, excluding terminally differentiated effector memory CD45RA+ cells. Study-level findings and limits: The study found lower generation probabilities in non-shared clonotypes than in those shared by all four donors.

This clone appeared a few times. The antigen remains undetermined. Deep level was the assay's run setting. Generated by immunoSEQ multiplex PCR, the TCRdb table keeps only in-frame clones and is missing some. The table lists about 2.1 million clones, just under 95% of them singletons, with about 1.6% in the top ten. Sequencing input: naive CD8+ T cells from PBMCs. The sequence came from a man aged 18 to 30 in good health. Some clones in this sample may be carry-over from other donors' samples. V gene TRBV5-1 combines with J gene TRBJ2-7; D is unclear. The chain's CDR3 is CASSSGPAASEQYF. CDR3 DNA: TGCGCCAGCAGCTCCGGACCGGCAGCAAGCGAGCAGTACTTC.